Listed here are 21 T cell receptor beta chains from one sample, sequenced in a study of post-analysis software for immune sequencing data. cDNA libraries for TCR beta contained unique molecular identifiers. TCRdb re-analysed the PCR reads in MiXCR, keeping a single row per CDR3 protein. The sample lists 650,000 to 900,000 distinct CDR3 sequences, under 60% occurring once. The study's findings and limits: Comparison of patients with controls showed four or five TRBV segments more frequent in patients, TRBV5-6, TRBV5-1 and TRBV20-1 among them.

For these TCRs, the target antigens are not known. Sequenced input: blood. Receptor source: a girl aged 5 to 17 with multiple sclerosis.

V is TRBV6-2 or TRBV6-3 and J is TRBJ2-1; D perhaps matches TRBD2 (5 bases). CDR3 length equals 13 residues. Trimming cost V 4 bases and J 12 bases, with 16 bases left between them. Per germline, CDR1 MNHEY and CDR2 SVGEGT. CDR3 sequence (DNA): TGTGCCAGCAGTTCAGAGAGCCTAGCACGGCAGTTCTTC. Translating it yields CASSSESLARQFF.

The CDR3 DNA is TGCAGTGCTAGTAAAAGATCAGGGACAGGGGTCTCCGAGCAGTACTTC. This gives the protein CSASKRSGTGVSEQYF. The rearrangement uses TRBV20-1 and TRBJ2-5; 10 bases agree with TRBD1. The DNA end lines up better with TRBJ2-7; the J call may be wrong. This CDR3 contains 16 residues. Germline CDR1 reads DFQATT; CDR2 reads SNEGSKA (reference sequence).

The chain uses TRBV2 and TRBJ2-6, with 12 bases fitting TRBD1. Germline CDR1 and CDR2: SNHLY and FYNNEI. There are 19 residues in the CDR3. With V trimmed by 5 bases and J by 3 bases, 11 bases remained unmatched. The chain's CDR3 is CASSLERDRGLGGANVLTF. In DNA form, the CDR3 reads TGTGCCAGCAGTCTTGAAAGGGACAGGGGGCTTGGTGGGGCCAACGTCCTGACTTTC.

The chain joins TRBV7-9 to TRBJ2-3; TRBD2 matches 11 bases. Germline V gives CDR1 SEHNR, CDR2 FQNEAQ (reference sequence). V was clipped by 5 bases and J by 4 bases; unmatched bases: 5. The CDR3 sequence is 15 residues long. The CDR3 nucleotides are TGTGCCAGCAGCCCTCTAGCGGGAGGTTCAGATACGCAGTATTTT. Amino acid sequence: CASSPLAGGSDTQYF.

V is TRBV6-1 and J is TRBJ2-4; TRBD1 matches 10 bases. This CDR3 spans 15 amino acids. CDR1 is MNHNS, CDR2 SASEGT, per germline. J lost 12 bases, V lost 5 bases, and 13 bases had no gene match. The CDR3 region is CASSQYRDRGDRQYF. The CDR3 DNA is TGTGCCAGCAGTCAATACCGGGACAGGGGCGACCGTCAGTACTTC.

This clonotype showed up many times. The chain uses TRBV7-2 and TRBJ2-1, with 13 bases lining up with TRBD2. This CDR3 comprises 16 residues. Germline values: CDR1 SGHTA, CDR2 FQGNSA. V shed 5 bases and J 7 bases; nucleotides not matched to a gene: 8. DNA for the CDR3: TGTGCCAGCAGCCCCACTAGCGGGAGGGGAGGTAATGAGCAGTTCTTC. Translated, it gives CASSPTSGRGGNEQFF.

The rearrangement links TRBV12-3 or TRBV12-4 to TRBJ2-5; 8 bases fit TRBD2. The J segment lost 2 bases and the V segment lost 6 bases, leaving 8 bases of the junction unmatched. The CDR3 is made up of 15 amino acids. The CDR3 DNA reads as TGTGCCAGCAGCCCCAGCGGGGGCCGACAAGAGACCCAGTACTTC. Protein: CASSPSGGRQETQYF.

V usage is TRBV11-2 and J usage is TRBJ2-6; 12 nucleotides line up with TRBD1. This CDR3 comprises 16 residues. CDR1 and CDR2 (germline): SGHAT, FQNNGV. With 5 bases clipped from V and 3 bases from J, the junction kept 2 bases outside the gene matches. This chain's CDR3 is CASSGTGGNGANVLTF. The CDR3 bases are TGTGCCAGCAGCGGGACAGGGGGCAATGGGGCCAACGTCCTGACTTTC. Based on the CDR3 plus reference TRBV11-2 and TRBJ2-6, the full variable domain is EAGVAQSPRYKIIEKRQSVAFWCNPISGHATLYWYQQILGQGPKLLIQFQNNGVVDDSQLPKDRFSAERLKGVDSTLKIQPAKLEDSAVYLCASSGTGGNGANVLTFGAGSRLTVL.

The V gene is TRBV29-1, the J gene TRBJ2-2, with D possibly being TRBD2 (5 bases). The CDR3 consists of 14 residues. V was shortened by 5 bases and J by 6 bases, with 16 bases between the two germline ends. The germline gives CDR1 SQVTM, CDR2 ANQGSEA. CDR3 sequence: CSVRASWSAGELFF. The CDR3 DNA follows: TGCAGCGTTAGGGCTAGCTGGAGCGCCGGGGAGCTGTTTTTT.

This clonotype was detected only once. One end of the junction varies from germline; a read error may be responsible. This chain uses TRBV20-1 with TRBJ2-7; 8 bases are a match to TRBD2. The CDR3 consists of 14 residues. From germline, CDR1 is DFQATT and CDR2 SNEGSKA (reference sequence). Written as DNA, the CDR3 is TGCAGTGCTAAAGCACTAGCGGAAAGCTACGCGCAGTACTTC. It specifies CSAKALAESYAQYF.

The V call is TRBV20-1, the J call TRBJ2-5; perhaps D is TRBD1 or TRBD2 (5 bases each). Between the trimmed V and J ends, which lost 4 bases and 1 base, there was a span of 19 bases. The CDR3 length is 16 residues. Per the germline V gene, CDR1 is DFQATT and CDR2 is SNEGSKA (reference sequence). CDR3 in amino acids: CSATLQTGPGQETQYF. The CDR3 DNA follows: TGCAGTGCTACCCTTCAAACGGGGCCAGGCCAAGAGACCCAGTACTTC.

The V gene is TRBV29-1, the J gene TRBJ2-2; D remains unclear. The length of the CDR3 is 11 residues. Germline assignment: CDR1 SQVTM and CDR2 ANQGSEA. The V and J ends lost 7 bases and 5 bases respectively, with 8 bases between them. The CDR3 sequence: CSGFLTGELFF. The CDR3 nucleotides read TGCAGCGGGTTCTTAACCGGGGAGCTGTTTTTT.

The rearrangement uses TRBV6-5 and TRBJ1-2; 10 nucleotides agree with TRBD1. Germline trimming cut 2 bases from V and 3 bases from J; bases unmatched to any gene: 6. The germline V gene has CDR1 MNHEY and CDR2 SVGAGI. The CDR3 runs to 16 residues. CDR3 loop: CASSYRDRGPHYGYTF. The CDR3 nucleotides are TGTGCCAGCAGTTACCGGGACAGGGGTCCCCACTATGGCTACACCTTC.

Only a few counts were recorded for this clonotype. This chain joins TRBV5-1 and TRBJ2-7; 10 nucleotides align to TRBD2. Trimming removed 4 bases from V and 4 bases from J; junction bases left unmatched: 8. CDR1 SGHRS and CDR2 YFSETQ come from the germline V gene. CDR3 length: 15 amino acids. The CDR3 bases are TGCGCCAGCAGCACCGACGGGACTAGCGTATACGAGCAGTACTTC. Encoded protein: CASSTDGTSVYEQYF.

This rearrangement joins TRBV12-3 or TRBV12-4 to TRBJ2-7; D unclear. Between the trimmed V and J ends, which lost 9 bases and 7 bases, there was a span of 13 bases. CDR3 length equals 11 residues. In DNA, the CDR3 is TGTGCCAGTGCCCTGATGGAAGAGCAGTACTTC. This sequence encodes CASALMEEQYF.

DNA for the CDR3: TGTGCCTGGAGTACGGCAGGGCTAGTCACAGATACGCAGTATTTT. Translation gives CAWSTAGLVTDTQYF. The gene calls are TRBV30 and TRBJ2-3; D might be TRBD1 (5 bases). Germline CDR1 is GTSNPN and CDR2 is SVGIG (reference sequence). Trimming pared 2 bases from V and 2 bases from J, leaving 14 bases between. The CDR3 is 15 residues long.

The chain combines TRBV27 with TRBJ2-3; 10 nucleotides agree with TRBD2. The V gene's germline CDR1 is MNHEY and CDR2 SMNVEV (reference sequence). V lost 6 bases to trimming and J lost 7 bases; unmatched junction nucleotides: 4. The CDR3 spans 13 residues. Here the CDR3 DNA reads TGTGCCAGCAGCGGTAGCGGGAGGAATACGCAGTATTTT. Its translation: CASSGSGRNTQYF.

The V call is TRBV20-1, the J call TRBJ2-3; TRBD1 matches 7 bases. The CDR3 consists of 15 residues. Trimming at V came to 0 bases and at J to 2 bases, leaving 5 bases not matched to a gene. CDR1 is DFQATT and CDR2 is SNEGSKA in the germline V gene (reference sequence). The CDR3 reads CSARDAQGDTDTQYF. CDR3 nucleotides: TGCAGTGCTAGAGATGCGCAGGGGGACACAGATACGCAGTATTTT.

This clonotype occurred a few times. The chain is built from TRBV7-9 and TRBJ2-3, with D possibly matching TRBD1 (5 bases). CDR1 and CDR2 (germline): SEHNR, FQNEAQ (reference sequence). The germline V and J ends were trimmed by 1 base and 5 bases, with 7 bases remaining between them. The CDR3 sequence is 13 residues long. The CDR3 DNA reads TGTGCCAGCAGCTTAGACAGGAAAGATACGCAGTATTTT. This sequence encodes CASSLDRKDTQYF.

The chain couples TRBV27 to TRBJ2-3, with TRBD2 matching 11 bases. The CDR3 contains 15 residues. CDR1 and CDR2 (germline): MNHEY, SMNVEV (reference sequence). This chain's CDR3 is CATGTSGAPADTQYF. The CDR3 DNA reads TGTGCGACCGGGACTAGCGGAGCCCCGGCAGATACGCAGTATTTT.

This chain uses TRBV27 with TRBJ2-3, with D possibly being TRBD1 or TRBD2 (5 bases each). This CDR3 region has 16 residues. Germline CDR1 MNHEY, CDR2 SMNVEV (reference sequence). Trimming left V 6 bases short and J 0 bases short, with 16 bases between. For the CDR3, the DNA is TGTGCCAGCAGCCCAAGGGACCGAGGTAGCACAGATACGCAGTATTTT. Translation gives CASSPRDRGSTDTQYF.